Presented here are 22 T cell receptor beta chains from one specimen sequenced in a study of shared clonotypes between healthy human individuals. Clones were sequenced by immunoSEQ multiplex PCR, and TCRdb holds only the in-frame ones, with some missing. The table shows under 850,000 clones, with approximately 77% occurring only once. The sequencing input was memory CD4+ T cells sorted from blood. The subset denotes: CD45RA-negative fraction. These receptors all come from a woman in her 30s in good health.

The chain couples TRBV19 to TRBJ2-3; 11 nucleotides align to TRBD1. The CDR3 extends over 14 amino acids. Losses at the gene ends were 8 bases for V and 5 bases for J; bases not matched to a gene: 6. Germline V gene sequence: CDR1 LNHDA, CDR2 SQIVND (reference sequence). CDR3 bases: TGTGCCAGTCGGACAGGGGGCCCCCAAGATACGCAGTATTTT. It specifies CASRTGGPQDTQYF.

This clone was counted only a few times. The chain employs TRBV6-1 and TRBJ1-2; no definite D call. Trimming pared 6 bases from V and 3 bases from J, leaving 14 bases between. The germline V gene has CDR1 MNHNS and CDR2 SASEGT. The CDR3 contains 14 residues. CDR3: CASSLDGSHYGYTF. For the CDR3, the DNA is TGTGCCAGCAGCCTGGACGGATCACACTATGGCTACACCTTC.

The V gene is TRBV7-8, the J gene TRBJ2-1, with TRBD2 matching over 9 bases. V was clipped by 4 bases and J by 6 bases; unmatched bases: 10. The CDR3 sequence is 16 residues long. CDR1 is SGHVS, CDR2 FQNEAQ, per germline. DNA for the CDR3: TGTGCCAGCAGCTCCGGTGGTAGCGGGAGCTTCAATGAGCAGTTCTTC. The encoded protein is CASSSGGSGSFNEQFF.

The rearrangement links TRBV10-2 to TRBJ2-7; 9 positions match TRBD1. Trimming cost V 6 bases and J 3 bases; bases outside gene matches: 3. The CDR3 runs to 13 residues. CDR1 and CDR2 from the germline V gene are WSHSY and SAAADI. The CDR3 coding sequence is TGCGCCAGCAGAGAGACAGGGGGCTACGAGCAGTACTTC. It specifies CASRETGGYEQYF.

V usage is TRBV28 and J usage is TRBJ2-5, with 7 bases matching TRBD1. The CDR3 consists of 14 residues. The V gene end was trimmed by 3 bases and the J gene end by 2 bases; junction bases not matched to a gene: 3. In germline, CDR1 is MDHEN, CDR2 SYDVKM. The CDR3 sequence is CASSFLGQQETQYF. The CDR3 DNA reads TGTGCCAGCAGTTTTCTGGGACAGCAAGAGACCCAGTACTTC.

The chain uses TRBV27 and TRBJ2-2, with TRBD2 as a possible D gene (5 bases). Germline CDR1 reads MNHEY; CDR2 reads SMNVEV (reference sequence). CDR3 length equals 14 residues. V was pared by 7 bases and J by 3 bases, with 12 bases between. The DNA for the CDR3 is TGTGCCAGCAAACGGGATCGTGACACCGGGGAGCTGTTTTTT. This encodes CASKRDRDTGELFF.

The chain uses TRBV11-1 and TRBJ2-1, with D hard to call. Between the trimmed V and J ends, which lost 1 base and 3 bases, there was a span of 13 bases. CDR1 and CDR2 (germline): SGHAT, FQDESV (reference sequence). The CDR3 is made up of 16 amino acids. The CDR3 DNA sequence: TGTGCCAGCAGCTTAGAACTTGACACGCACTACAATGAGCAGTTCTTC. Translation: CASSLELDTHYNEQFF. The full variable domain, its missing parts supplied by reference TRBV11-1 and TRBJ2-1, is EAEVAQSPRYKITEKSQAVAFWCDPISGHATLYWYRQILGQGPELLVQFQDESVVDDSQLPKDRFSAERLKGVDSTLKIQPAELGDSAMYLCASSLELDTHYNEQFFGPGTRLTVL.

The V and J genes are TRBV4-2 and TRBJ2-3, with D unresolved. The CDR3 runs 16 residues. V was cut by 1 base and J by 1 base, with 12 bases left in between. CDR1 LGHNA and CDR2 YNFKEQ come from the germline V gene. This CDR3 is CASSQVSSAGTDTQYF. In nucleotides, the CDR3 is TGTGCCAGCAGCCAAGTATCCAGCGCAGGCACAGATACGCAGTATTTT.

This chain links TRBV27 with TRBJ1-5, with a weak D call TRBD1 (5 bases). The V gene lost 6 bases and the J gene lost 4 bases, with 13 bases spanning the gap. The CDR3 sequence is 14 residues long. CDR1 and CDR2 (germline): MNHEY, SMNVEV (reference sequence). This chain's CDR3 is CASRGGVRNQPQHF. The CDR3 bases are TGTGCCAGCAGGGGAGGGGTTAGAAATCAGCCCCAGCATTTT.

The rearrangement links TRBV19 to TRBJ2-7; D could derive from TRBD1 or TRBD2 (5 bases each). This CDR3 is built from 15 residues. V gave up 5 bases and J gave up 3 bases, with 17 bases separating them. Looked up from germline, CDR1 is LNHDA and CDR2 is SQIVND (reference sequence). As DNA, the CDR3 is TGTGCCAGTAGTCTGGGACCTTCCCCCAGCTACGAGCAGTACTTC. Amino acids: CASSLGPSPSYEQYF.

V and J are TRBV6-1 and TRBJ2-7; D unclear. The CDR3 runs to 13 residues. V lost 2 bases and J 0 bases, leaving 5 bases between the germline ends. The germline gives CDR1 MNHNS, CDR2 SASEGT. The CDR3 nucleotides read TGTGCCAGCAGTGAACGGCCCTCCTACGAGCAGTACTTC. Residues: CASSERPSYEQYF.

The chain links TRBV4-1 to TRBJ1-2; D is perhaps TRBD1 (5 bases). Deletions cut 0 bases from V and 6 bases from J, with 20 bases between. The CDR3 has 17 residues. The germline CDR1 and CDR2 sequences are MGHRA and YSYEKL. For the CDR3, the DNA is TGCGCCAGCAGCCAAGATGATAGGGGTCTCTTGCATCATGGCTACACCTTC. Protein product: CASSQDDRGLLHHGYTF.

This chain links TRBV7-9 with TRBJ1-4, with D unresolved. This CDR3 comprises 14 residues. Germline V gene data show CDR1 as SEHNR and CDR2 as FQNEAQ (reference sequence). Trimming cost V 7 bases and J 8 bases, with 17 bases left between them. CDR3 bases: TGTGCCAGCACCCCCCTGGCGGGGTCCGAAAAACTGTTTTTT. It encodes CASTPLAGSEKLFF.

The rearrangement links TRBV28 to TRBJ1-1, with D possibly TRBD1 on 5 matching bases. Trimming took off 5 bases at V and 2 bases at J, with 18 bases between the two ends. Germline V gene data show CDR1 as MDHEN and CDR2 as SYDVKM. The CDR3 is 16 residues long. The CDR3 bases are TGTGCCAGCAGTGCATCACCGGGACCCGATAACACTGAAGCTTTCTTT. It yields the protein CASSASPGPDNTEAFF.

The rearrangement links TRBV28 to TRBJ2-4; maybe TRBD2 (5 bases). The CDR3 length is 16 residues. Germline V CDR1 and CDR2: MDHEN, SYDVKM. V dropped 5 bases and J dropped 3 bases, with 17 bases sitting between them. The DNA for the CDR3 is TGTGCCAGCAGTCCGTCTGTGCGGGCGGGCAAAAACATTCAGTACTTC. It specifies CASSPSVRAGKNIQYF.

This chain uses TRBV18 with TRBJ1-1, with 9 positions matching TRBD1. V was pared by 1 base and J by 4 bases, with 13 bases of the junction left unmatched. Germline assignment: CDR1 KGHSH and CDR2 LQKENI. The CDR3 has 18 amino acids. Written as DNA, the CDR3 is TGTGCCAGCTCACCACGGCAGTCAAAGGACAGGGGAGGCACTGAAGCTTTCTTT. Its translation: CASSPRQSKDRGGTEAFF.

As regards this clone: Distinct nucleotide sequences in the sample also encode this CDR3. The chain combines TRBV5-1 with TRBJ2-1, with D tentatively TRBD2 (5 bases). This CDR3 has 15 amino acids. Germline V gene sequence: CDR1 SGHRS, CDR2 YFSETQ. Between the trimmed V and J ends, which lost 2 bases and 0 bases, there was a span of 9 bases. The CDR3 bases are TGCGCCAGCAGCTTTAGCGTCAGCTCCTACAATGAGCAGTTCTTC. This encodes CASSFSVSSYNEQFF.

CDR3 protein: CASRSPDTQYF. As DNA, the CDR3 is TGTGCCAGCAGGTCTCCAGATACGCAGTATTTT. The V call is TRBV28, the J call TRBJ2-3, with D uncertain. Between the trimmed V and J ends, which lost 6 bases and 4 bases, there was a span of 5 bases. CDR1 is MDHEN, CDR2 SYDVKM, per germline. The CDR3 runs 11 residues.

This clone showed up just a few times. The chain employs TRBV6-1 and TRBJ2-3; either TRBD1 or TRBD2 may supply D (5 bases each). The CDR3 totals 15 residues. The V and J ends lost 4 bases and 4 bases respectively, with 15 bases between them. Germline loops: CDR1 MNHNS, CDR2 SASEGT. CDR3 region: CASSVRRARADTQYF. The DNA of the CDR3 is TGTGCCAGCAGTGTTCGGCGGGCCAGGGCAGATACGCAGTATTTT.

The chain links TRBV27 to TRBJ2-5; possibly TRBD1 or TRBD2 for D (5 bases each). The germline gives CDR1 MNHEY, CDR2 SMNVEV (reference sequence). There are 16 residues in the CDR3. V was shortened by 5 bases and J by 0 bases, with 16 bases between the two germline ends. The CDR3 region has the DNA TGTGCCAGCAGTCTGCGGTCGGGGCTGTACCAAGAGACCCAGTACTTC. It codes for CASSLRSGLYQETQYF.

This rearrangement joins TRBV6-6 to TRBJ2-7, with D perhaps matching TRBD1 (6 bases). Germline V gene lookup returns CDR1 MNHNY and CDR2 SVGAGI (reference sequence). This CDR3 is 12 amino acids long. Trimming pared 4 bases from V and 6 bases from J, leaving 10 bases between. This CDR3 is CASSSPGAEQYF. In DNA form, the CDR3 reads TGTGCCAGCAGTTCCCCAGGGGCCGAGCAGTACTTC.

V and J are TRBV11-2 and TRBJ1-1, with unresolved D. The CDR3 runs to 13 residues. V lost 1 base to trimming and J lost 3 bases, with 6 bases between them. The germline gives CDR1 SGHAT, CDR2 FQNNGV. The CDR3 loop reads CASSLVVDTEAFF. As DNA, the CDR3 is TGTGCCAGCAGCTTAGTTGTGGACACTGAAGCTTTCTTT.